A single sample gave rise to the 31 T cell receptor beta chains below, sequenced in a study of blood T cell repertoires in COVID-19. Clones were sequenced by immunoSEQ multiplex PCR, and TCRdb holds only the in-frame ones, with some missing. The sample lists around 270,000 clones, 85% to 90% occurring once. Sample: peripheral blood. The receptors were gathered from a man aged 40-50 years with acute or convalescent COVID-19.

The V call is TRBV6-6, the J call TRBJ1-2, with 9 bases matching TRBD1. CDR3 length: 13 residues. V shed 0 bases and J 8 bases; nucleotides not matched to a gene: 1. Germline V CDR1 and CDR2: MNHNY, SVGAGI (reference sequence). CDR3 residues: CASSYSGQGGYTF. The CDR3, as DNA: TGTGCCAGCAGTTACTCAGGACAGGGGGGCTACACCTTC.

This chain joins TRBV7-3 and TRBJ2-1, with D perhaps TRBD1 (6 bases). The germline V and J ends were trimmed by 0 bases and 4 bases, with 10 bases remaining between them. The CDR3 sequence is 15 residues long. Germline assignment: CDR1 SGHTA and CDR2 FQGTGA. The CDR3 DNA reads TGTGCCAGCAGCTTAACAGGGGGTGGGTACAATGAGCAGTTCTTC. It codes for CASSLTGGGYNEQFF.

The V call is TRBV27, the J call TRBJ1-5; D gene ambiguous. CDR1 is MNHEY, CDR2 SMNVEV, per germline (reference sequence). V shed 8 bases and J shed 3 bases, with 14 bases lying between them. The CDR3 contains 14 residues. The CDR3 region is CASGSLRDNQPQHF. The CDR3, as DNA: TGTGCCAGCGGATCTCTCCGGGACAATCAGCCCCAGCATTTT.

The rearrangement uses TRBV10-2 and TRBJ1-1, with 8 nucleotides matching TRBD1. Trimming took 5 bases from V and 5 from J; bases not matched to a gene: 10. This CDR3 comprises 15 residues. Germline lookup yields CDR1 WSHSY and CDR2 SAAADI. CDR3 residues: CASSILDRAGTEAFF. For the CDR3, the DNA is TGCGCCAGCAGTATCTTGGACAGGGCTGGGACTGAAGCTTTCTTT.

This chain uses TRBV11-3 with TRBJ2-3; tentatively, D is TRBD2 (6 bases). The length of the CDR3 is 16 residues. The V gene lost 1 base and the J gene lost 0 bases, with 11 bases spanning the gap. Germline assignment: CDR1 SGHNT and CDR2 YENEEA. CDR3 sequence reads: CASSLGARESTDTQYF. The CDR3 DNA sequence: TGTGCCAGCAGCTTAGGGGCACGGGAGAGCACAGATACGCAGTATTTT.

This clone occurred once. The rearrangement links TRBV7-9 to TRBJ2-3, with 10 bases that match TRBD2. This CDR3 is built from 18 residues. Germline trimming cut 5 bases from V and 3 bases from J; bases unmatched to any gene: 14. The germline gives CDR1 SEHNR, CDR2 FQNEAQ (reference sequence). The CDR3 DNA reads as TGTGCCAGCAGCCACAGGGGGGCTAGCGGGGGCCTAACAGATACGCAGTATTTT. It is translated as CASSHRGASGGLTDTQYF.

The rearrangement uses TRBV2 and TRBJ1-1; possibly TRBD1 for D (6 bases). V dropped 5 bases and J dropped 5 bases, with 9 bases sitting between them. The CDR3 spans 12 residues. CDR1 and CDR2 (germline): SNHLY, FYNNEI. CDR3 sequence: CASSTQGTEAFF. CDR3 bases: TGTGCCAGCAGTACACAGGGAACTGAAGCTTTCTTT.

The V gene is TRBV30, the J gene TRBJ1-1; possible D gene TRBD1, 5 bases. V was shortened by 1 base and J by 0 bases, with 9 bases between the two germline ends. Germline V gene data show CDR1 as GTSNPN and CDR2 as SVGIG (reference sequence). The CDR3 contains 14 residues. CDR3 DNA sequence: TGTGCCTGGAGTGAAGGGGTTGTGAACACTGAAGCTTTCTTT. Translated: CAWSEGVVNTEAFF.

The rearrangement joins TRBV5-1 to TRBJ1-1; D not certain. Germline values: CDR1 SGHRS, CDR2 YFSETQ. The CDR3 has 14 residues. V was trimmed by 2 bases and J by 0 bases, leaving 8 bases between them. The CDR3 spells CASSLQTLNTEAFF. In DNA, the CDR3 is TGCGCCAGCAGCTTACAGACCTTGAACACTGAAGCTTTCTTT.

This chain connects TRBV27 to TRBJ2-2; D might be TRBD2 (5 bases). V was pared by 2 bases and J by 7 bases, with 11 bases between. The CDR3 has 14 residues. CDR1 is MNHEY and CDR2 is SMNVEV in the germline V gene (reference sequence). As DNA, the CDR3 is TGTGCCAGCAGTTTACGAGGGATTAACGGGGAGCTGTTTTTT. It encodes CASSLRGINGELFF.

V and J are TRBV5-6 and TRBJ2-3; no clear D gene. Germline V gene lookup returns CDR1 SGHDT and CDR2 YYEEEE. This CDR3 is 14 amino acids long. V gave up 0 bases and J gave up 2 bases, with 7 bases separating them. CDR3 sequence (DNA): TGTGCCAGCAGCTTGGGACTCTACACAGATACGCAGTATTTT. Residues: CASSLGLYTDTQYF.

The chain recombines TRBV30 with TRBJ2-7; D is unresolved. In germline, CDR1 is GTSNPN, CDR2 SVGIG (reference sequence). CDR3 length: 15 amino acids. The V and J ends lost 1 base and 0 bases respectively, with 13 bases between them. The CDR3 nucleotides read TGTGCCTGGAGTGCTCCCCAACGGAGCTCCTACGAGCAGTACTTC. It codes for CAWSAPQRSSYEQYF.

This clone was picked up a small number of times. The chain carries TRBV11-3 and TRBJ2-3; D unclear. Trimming left V 0 bases short and J 2 bases short, with 6 bases between. Germline CDR1 reads SGHNT; CDR2 reads YENEEA. The CDR3 is 14 residues long. CDR3 region: CASSLEVVTDTQYF. The CDR3 DNA reads as TGTGCCAGCAGCTTAGAGGTAGTCACAGATACGCAGTATTTT.

The chain combines TRBV11-3 with TRBJ1-1, with D maybe TRBD1 (5 bases). The CDR3 runs to 14 residues. The ends were cut back, 1 base at V and 4 bases at J, with 10 bases in the middle. The V gene's germline CDR1 is SGHNT and CDR2 YENEEA. CDR3 bases: TGTGCCAGCAGCTTAGGGGGCGGGGGCACTGAAGCTTTCTTT. This gives the protein CASSLGGGGTEAFF.

The V gene is TRBV6-5, the J gene TRBJ1-2; 9 positions match TRBD1. Germline V lookup: CDR1 MNHEY, CDR2 SVGAGI. This CDR3 contains 15 residues. Trimming took 5 bases from V and 8 from J; bases not matched to a gene: 12. The CDR3 bases are TGTGCCAGCAGTACCCAACAGGGGGCGGCTTCAGGCTACACCTTC. Its protein product is CASSTQQGAASGYTF.

The genes are TRBV29-1 and TRBJ2-7; 7 nucleotides agree with TRBD1. The V segment lost 6 bases and the J segment 6 bases; nucleotides outside the gene matches: 17. CDR1 SQVTM and CDR2 ANQGSEA come from the germline V gene. The CDR3 runs 15 residues. The CDR3 bases are TGCAGCGTGGGAGCGGCTACAGGGGATTCTCTCGAGCAGTACTTC. It translates to CSVGAATGDSLEQYF.

This rearrangement joins TRBV5-1 to TRBJ1-1; D is unresolved. CDR3 length: 14 amino acids. V was shortened by 0 bases and J by 6 bases, with 12 bases between the two germline ends. Germline V gene data show CDR1 as SGHRS and CDR2 as YFSETQ. The CDR3, as DNA: TGCGCCAGCAGCTTGGAAACTAGGACGCCTGAAGCTTTCTTT. Translated, it gives CASSLETRTPEAFF.

V usage is TRBV13 and J usage is TRBJ1-4, with D tentatively TRBD1 (5 bases). The CDR3 consists of 14 residues. The V gene lost 3 bases and the J gene lost 8 bases, with 13 bases spanning the gap. Germline V gene sequence: CDR1 PRHDT, CDR2 FYEKMQ (reference sequence). The chain's CDR3 is CASSFGSHREKLFF. The CDR3 DNA reads TGTGCCAGCAGCTTCGGCTCCCACAGGGAAAAACTGTTTTTT.

The CDR3 coding sequence is TGCAGCGTTGGAGTCCAAGAGACCCAGTACTTC. Translating gives CSVGVQETQYF. This chain connects TRBV29-1 to TRBJ2-5, with D hard to call. Trimming cost V 4 bases and J 1 base, with 4 bases left between them. Germline CDR1 SQVTM, CDR2 ANQGSEA. The CDR3 runs to 11 residues.

The chain links TRBV7-8 to TRBJ1-2; 7 nucleotides agree with TRBD1. The CDR3 contains 14 residues. The germline V gene encodes CDR1 SGHVS and CDR2 FQNEAQ. Trimming removed 5 bases from V and 3 bases from J; junction bases left unmatched: 6. As DNA, the CDR3 is TGTGCCAGCAGCCGGACAGGAGTGGACTATGGCTACACCTTC. It encodes CASSRTGVDYGYTF.

The rearrangement links TRBV6-5 to TRBJ1-1, with 7 bases identical to TRBD1. Trimming at V came to 5 bases and at J to 5 bases, leaving 8 bases not matched to a gene. Germline assignment: CDR1 MNHEY and CDR2 SVGAGI. The CDR3 consists of 14 residues. This CDR3 is CASSPQGGGTEAFF. The CDR3, as DNA: TGTGCCAGCAGTCCTCAGGGGGGCGGAACTGAAGCTTTCTTT.

The J gene is TRBJ2-7, the V gene TRBV10-3; TRBD1 matches at 8 bases. Germline V gene lookup returns CDR1 ENHRY and CDR2 SYGVKD. The CDR3 consists of 11 residues. V dropped 10 bases and J dropped 5; count of bases not matched to a gene: 4. The CDR3 region is CASQQGDEQYF. In nucleotides, the CDR3 is TGTGCCAGCCAACAGGGGGACGAGCAGTACTTC.

This clone showed up just once. The chain carries TRBV7-6 and TRBJ2-1; 8 nucleotides agree with TRBD2. Germline V gene sequence: CDR1 SGHVS, CDR2 FNYEAQ. This CDR3 has 18 amino acids. The trim removed 0 bases at V and 10 bases at J, leaving 17 bases unmatched. The CDR3 region has the DNA TGTGCCAGCAGCTTAGCGATGATGGTCACGGGGGGGCCAAGCGAGCAGTTCTTC. It specifies CASSLAMMVTGGPSEQFF.

The chain is built from TRBV6-5 and TRBJ1-1, with D tentatively TRBD1 (5 bases). The CDR3 sequence is 15 residues long. The germline V gene has CDR1 MNHEY and CDR2 SVGAGI. Trimming removed 10 bases from V and 1 base from J, with 19 bases in between. CDR3 amino acids: CATQYGGSGNTEAFF. The DNA of the CDR3 is TGTGCCACCCAATACGGGGGTTCTGGGAACACTGAAGCTTTCTTT.

This sequence joins TRBV3-1 (or the pseudogene TRBV3-2) and TRBJ2-1, with TRBD2 as a possible D gene (6 bases). Germline V gene data show CDR1 as LGHDT and CDR2 as YNNKEL (reference sequence). V shed 4 bases and J shed 0 bases, with 10 bases lying between them. CDR3 length equals 15 residues. CDR3 in DNA: TGTGCCAGCAGCCTTAGCGGCAGCTCCTACAATGAGCAGTTCTTC. Translated: CASSLSGSSYNEQFF.

The CDR3 spells CASSLGTAGALEDTQYF. The CDR3 DNA reads as TGTGCCAGCAGCTTAGGGACAGCGGGGGCTCTGGAAGATACGCAGTATTTT. The chain combines TRBV11-2 with TRBJ2-3; TRBD2 aligns across 8 bases. V gave up 1 base and J gave up 5 bases; unmatched junction bases: 11. This CDR3 is 17 amino acids long. Germline CDR1 and CDR2: SGHAT and FQNNGV.

V is TRBV6-1 and J is TRBJ1-1; D not certain. Germline CDR1 reads MNHNS; CDR2 reads SASEGT. This CDR3 contains 16 residues. The ends were cut back, 0 bases at V and 6 bases at J, with 17 bases in the middle. CDR3: CASSEAALYSGAEAFF. DNA of the CDR3: TGTGCCAGCAGTGAAGCGGCGCTTTACTCCGGGGCTGAAGCTTTCTTT.

CDR3 loop: CASSLGGTGGNEQFF. DNA of the CDR3: TGTGCCAGCAGCTTGGGAGGGACAGGGGGCAATGAGCAGTTCTTC. This chain joins TRBV5-4 and TRBJ2-1, with TRBD1 matching 11 bases. The germline CDR1 and CDR2 sequences are SGHNT and YYREEE (reference sequence). Trimming removed 0 bases from V and 6 bases from J; junction bases left unmatched: 2. The CDR3 length is 15 residues.

This chain links TRBV10-3 with TRBJ1-2, with a possible D match to TRBD1 (6 bases). The V end lost 10 bases, the J end lost 2 bases, and 17 bases lay between the germline ends. The CDR3 is 14 amino acids. Germline V gene sequence: CDR1 ENHRY, CDR2 SYGVKD. This chain's CDR3 is CATGETGFNYGYTF. The CDR3 nucleotides are TGTGCCACCGGAGAGACAGGTTTCAACTATGGCTACACCTTC.

The chain's CDR3 is CASSRRERGDNEQFF. CDR3 bases: TGTGCCAGCAGCCGAAGGGAGCGGGGGGACAATGAGCAGTTCTTC. The rearrangement links TRBV11-3 to TRBJ2-1; 9 bases align to TRBD2. From germline, CDR1 is SGHNT and CDR2 YENEEA. The J segment lost 5 bases and the V segment lost 5 bases, leaving 7 bases of the junction unmatched. The CDR3 has 15 amino acids.

The chain is built from TRBV7-2 and TRBJ2-1; weak D call: TRBD2 (6 bases). The germline CDR1 and CDR2 sequences are SGHTA and FQGNSA. This CDR3 contains 15 residues. V lost 5 bases, J lost 0 bases, and 11 bases lay in between. The CDR3: CASSGSGSSYNEQFF. CDR3 coding DNA: TGTGCCAGCAGCGGTAGCGGTTCCTCCTACAATGAGCAGTTCTTC.